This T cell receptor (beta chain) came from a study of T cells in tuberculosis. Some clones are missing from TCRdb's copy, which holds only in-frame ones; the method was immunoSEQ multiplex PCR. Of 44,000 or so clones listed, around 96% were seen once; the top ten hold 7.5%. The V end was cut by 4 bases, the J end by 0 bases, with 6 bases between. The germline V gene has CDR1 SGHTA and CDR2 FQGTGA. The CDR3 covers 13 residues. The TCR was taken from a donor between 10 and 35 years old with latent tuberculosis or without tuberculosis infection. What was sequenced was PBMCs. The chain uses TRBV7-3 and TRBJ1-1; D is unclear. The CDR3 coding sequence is TGTGCCAGCAGCTCGCGAATGAACACTGAAGCTTTCTTT. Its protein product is CASSSRMNTEAFF. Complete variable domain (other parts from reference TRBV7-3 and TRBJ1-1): GAGVSQTPSNKVTEKGKYVELRCDPISGHTALYWYRQSLGQGPEFLIYFQGTGAADDSGLPNDRFFAVRPEGSVSTLKIQRTERGDSAVYLCASSSRMNTEAFFGQGTRLTVV.